The next 17 T cell receptor beta chains were all read from a single sample in a study of blood T cell dynamics during melanoma immunotherapy. Assay used: immunoSEQ multiplex PCR; TCRdb lists only in-frame clones, some missing. Seen here are under 2,000 clones, approximately 76% observed once, and the top ten hold 6% to 7.5%. These receptors lack a known antigen. Time point: pre-treatment baseline. Memory T cells counted as immune-effector cells when CD3+ CD4- CD8+ CD45RA- CD45RO-high CD27- CCR7-. Study-level findings and limits: Among sorted CD8+ subsets, immune-effector cells had the highest clonality and cell-free DNA similarity.

The starting material was CD8+ T cells from blood, obtained from a patient treated with checkpoint blockade. The source is a human donor with melanoma.

This chain joins TRBV4-1 and TRBJ1-1; D is unclear. Germline V CDR1 and CDR2: MGHRA, YSYEKL. The CDR3 length is 15 residues. With 0 bases removed from V and 0 bases from J, the gap between germline ends came to 8 bases. For the CDR3, the DNA is TGCGCCAGCAGCCAAGATCCGACGGTGAACACTGAAGCTTTCTTT. Amino acids: CASSQDPTVNTEAFF.

This sequence joins TRBV2 and TRBJ2-1; D gene ambiguous. Deletions cut 5 bases from V and 0 bases from J, with 11 bases between. The CDR3 runs to 15 residues. CDR1 and CDR2 (germline): SNHLY, FYNNEI. CDR3: CASSPPASSYNEQFF. As DNA, the CDR3 is TGTGCCAGCAGTCCCCCGGCAAGCTCCTACAATGAGCAGTTCTTC. Full variable domain (rest looked up from reference TRBV2 and TRBJ2-1): EPEVTQTPSHQVTQMGQEVILRCVPISNHLYFYWYRQILGQKVEFLVSFYNNEISEKSEIFDDQFSVERPDGSNFTLKIRSTKLEDSAMYFCASSPPASSYNEQFFGPGTRLTVL.

The rearrangement links TRBV6-5 to TRBJ1-3, with a tentative D call TRBD1 (5 bases). There are 11 residues in the CDR3. CDR1 and CDR2 from the germline V gene are MNHEY and SVGAGI. The CDR3 loop is CAGRGGNTIYF. DNA of the CDR3: TGTGCTGGTAGGGGTGGAAACACCATATATTTT.

The genes are TRBV19 and TRBJ2-7; 7 bases map to TRBD1. The CDR3 has 14 residues. J was trimmed by 0 bases and V by 6 bases; bases with no gene match: 5. The germline gives CDR1 LNHDA, CDR2 SQIVND (reference sequence). DNA of the CDR3: TGTGCCAGTAGCTCGACAGGGCTCTCCTACGAGCAGTACTTC. Amino acids: CASSSTGLSYEQYF. Based on the CDR3 plus reference TRBV19 and TRBJ2-7, the full variable domain is DGGITQSPKYLFRKEGQNVTLSCEQNLNHDAMYWYRQDPGQGLRLIYYSQIVNDFQKGDIAEGYSVSREKKESFPLTVTSAQKNPTAFYLCASSSTGLSYEQYFGPGTRLTVT.

The gene calls are TRBV28 and TRBJ2-7; possible D gene TRBD2, 5 bases. CDR3 length: 13 amino acids. Germline assignment: CDR1 MDHEN and CDR2 SYDVKM. Between the trimmed V and J ends, which lost 2 bases and 5 bases, there was a span of 10 bases. In DNA form, the CDR3 reads TGTGCCAGCAGTTTAGCGGGTTTTAACGAGCAGTACTTC. Its translation: CASSLAGFNEQYF.

This chain uses TRBV28 with TRBJ2-1; D is unclear. Germline V gene sequence: CDR1 MDHEN, CDR2 SYDVKM. CDR3 size: 15 residues. Trimming took off 5 bases at V and 8 bases at J, with 19 bases between the two ends. The CDR3 loop reads CASSPEVLADHEQFF. CDR3 sequence (DNA): TGTGCCAGCAGTCCTGAAGTTCTGGCCGACCATGAGCAGTTCTTC.

V and J are TRBV27 and TRBJ1-1; weak D call: TRBD1 (5 bases). Trimming took 2 bases from V and 3 from J, leaving 10 bases between them. This CDR3 is 14 amino acids long. Germline loops: CDR1 MNHEY, CDR2 SMNVEV (reference sequence). This CDR3 is CASSLQGRYTEAFF. CDR3 bases: TGTGCCAGCAGTTTACAGGGTAGGTACACTGAAGCTTTCTTT.

This rearrangement joins TRBV5-1 to TRBJ2-1; 11 bases are shared with TRBD2. The CDR3 has 14 residues. Germline values: CDR1 SGHRS, CDR2 YFSETQ. J lost 6 bases, V lost 4 bases, and 3 bases had no gene match. CDR3 bases: TGCGCCAGCAGCCCACTAGCGGGAGCCAATGAGCAGTTCTTC. It yields the protein CASSPLAGANEQFF.

The CDR3 region is CASSQDPAGSLTDTQYF. The CDR3 DNA reads as TGCGCCAGCAGCCAAGATCCAGCGGGGTCCCTCACAGATACGCAGTATTTT. The chain links TRBV4-1 to TRBJ2-3; TRBD2 matches 7 bases. CDR1 MGHRA and CDR2 YSYEKL come from the germline V gene. The ends lost 0 bases at V and 2 bases at J; junction bases unmatched: 8. This CDR3 contains 17 residues.

The chain couples TRBV10-1 to TRBJ1-2; D not resolved. The length of the CDR3 is 12 residues. The V and J ends lost 5 bases and 4 bases respectively, with 8 bases between them. CDR1 is WNHNN and CDR2 is SYGVQD in the germline V gene (reference sequence). CDR3 nucleotides: TGCGCCAGCAGTCGAAAGACCTATGGCTACACCTTC. As protein: CASSRKTYGYTF.

The chain couples TRBV9 to TRBJ2-1; 8 bases match TRBD1. The ends lost 3 bases at V and 7 bases at J; junction bases unmatched: 6. Germline V gives CDR1 SGDLS, CDR2 YYNGEE. The CDR3 totals 14 residues. The CDR3 DNA follows: TGTGCCAGCAGCGAGGGACAGGTTTTAAATGAGCAGTTCTTC. It codes for CASSEGQVLNEQFF.

This chain links TRBV27 with TRBJ2-1, with TRBD2 as a possible D gene (6 bases). Germline V CDR1 and CDR2: MNHEY, SMNVEV (reference sequence). This CDR3 spans 13 amino acids. Trimming stripped 5 bases from V and 13 bases from J, with 18 bases between. In DNA, the CDR3 is TGTGCCAGCAGTCCCGGGACTCACCAAACCCAGTTCTTC. This encodes CASSPGTHQTQFF.

V and J are TRBV6-4 and TRBJ1-1, with D hard to call. Germline V lookup: CDR1 MRHNA, CDR2 SNTAGT. CDR3 size: 14 residues. Trimming cost V 6 bases and J 1 base, with 12 bases left between them. The CDR3 is CASRLTGWNTEAFF. The CDR3 DNA sequence: TGTGCCAGCAGACTGACGGGATGGAACACTGAAGCTTTCTTT.

This clone was counted between two and nine times. The chain couples TRBV7-6 to TRBJ2-7; 7 bases are a match to TRBD1. The germline V gene has CDR1 SGHVS and CDR2 FNYEAQ. The CDR3 extends over 13 amino acids. With 5 bases clipped from V and 3 bases from J, the junction kept 4 bases outside the gene matches. The CDR3: CASSVGTDYEQYF. CDR3 coding DNA: TGTGCCAGCAGCGTTGGGACAGACTACGAGCAGTACTTC. Looking up the rest from reference TRBV7-6 and TRBJ2-7 gives the full variable domain: GAGVSQSPRYKVTKRGQDVALRCDPISGHVSLYWYRQALGQGPEFLTYFNYEAQQDKSGLPNDRFSAERPEGSISTLTIQRTEQRDSAMYRCASSVGTDYEQYFGPGTRLTVT.

The chain has TRBV2 and TRBJ2-3; D unresolved. Germline CDR1 SNHLY, CDR2 FYNNEI. The V end was cut by 7 bases, the J end by 5 bases, with 19 bases between. The CDR3 has 15 amino acids. The CDR3 nucleotides are TGTGCCAGCACCGTGGGCAGAAAAGGAAGAGATACGCAGTATTTT. Translation gives CASTVGRKGRDTQYF.

This clone was picked up a small number of times. The chain links TRBV5-5 to TRBJ2-7; D remains ambiguous. The V gene lost 0 bases and the J gene lost 4 bases, with 5 bases spanning the gap. Germline V gene sequence: CDR1 SGHKS, CDR2 YYEKEE (reference sequence). The CDR3 runs to 12 residues. This CDR3 is CASSLDGYEQYF. DNA for the CDR3: TGTGCCAGCAGCTTGGACGGGTACGAGCAGTACTTC.

The V call is TRBV27, the J call TRBJ2-7, with D tentatively TRBD2 (6 bases). V was shortened by 5 bases and J by 0 bases, with 14 bases between the two germline ends. The CDR3 covers 15 residues. The germline gives CDR1 MNHEY, CDR2 SMNVEV (reference sequence). In nucleotides, the CDR3 is TGTGCCAGCAGTCCATTGGCGGGGAGCTCCTACGAGCAGTACTTC. Translation gives CASSPLAGSSYEQYF.